This TCR beta chain was found in a study of CD8 T cells in Susac syndrome. This CDR3 region has 16 residues. V was clipped by 7 bases and J by 0 bases, with 16 bases between them. Germline assignment: CDR1 SNHLY and CDR2 FYNNEI. RNA in amounts of about 0.45 to 1 ug was reverse transcribed with random hexamers. By means of immunoSEQ multiplex PCR, TCR beta CDR3 spanning 54 Vbeta and 13 Jbeta underwent amplification. TCRdb re-derived calls from the immunoSEQ multiplex PCR reads in MiXCR, one entry per CDR3 protein. The sample has tens of thousands of distinct CDR3 sequences, roughly 94% seen once. Specimen: CD4+ T cells from PBMCs. The chain carries TRBV2 and TRBJ2-1; D is possibly TRBD2 (5 bases). The sequence was obtained from a human donor with Susac syndrome. The CDR3 loop reads CASNARALSSYNEQFF. The CDR3 DNA is TGTGCCAGCAACGCGAGGGCCTTAAGCTCCTACAATGAGCAGTTCTTC.